Listed below are T cell receptor beta chains from one sample, sequenced in a study of blood T cell repertoires in COVID-19. TCRdb's copy holds only in-frame clones and misses some; the assay was immunoSEQ multiplex PCR. The table lists approximately 200,000 clones, more than 85% of them singletons. Sequencing input: peripheral blood. The origin of the receptors is a woman aged 25 to 45 with active or convalescent COVID-19. The CDR3 runs from the conserved cysteine through the conserved F or W. The listing skips clone size in some rows; elsewhere it reads once, few, many or a size class.

CASSYGPGQLYEQYF | TRBJ2-7 | TRBV6-6 | -
CASSFGGVREQFF | TRBJ2-1 | TRBV7-9 | few
CASIDGRQELFF | TRBJ2-2 | TRBV6-6 | -
CASSETGGTGELFF | TRBJ2-2 | TRBV2 | -
CASNRGRNEQFF | TRBJ2-1 | TRBV14 | -
CASSLSTNYGYTF | TRBJ1-2 | TRBV12-3/TRBV12-4 | -
CASSSPALNTGELFF | TRBJ2-2 | TRBV28 | -
CASKQGTGYEQYF | TRBJ2-7 | TRBV7-9 | -
CASSSAGGSNGYTF | TRBJ1-2 | TRBV6-5 | -
CASSPRGNGNEKLFF | TRBJ1-4 | TRBV6-5 | once
CASSFGSYEQYF | TRBJ2-7 | TRBV5-4 | -
CASRSNRDLGYTF | TRBJ1-2 | TRBV5-6 | -
CASSHRDYSYEQYF | TRBJ2-7 | TRBV7-9 | -
CASSPTTLYNSPLHF | TRBJ1-6 | TRBV28 | -
CAISETLLAGDYNEQFF | TRBJ2-1 | TRBV10-3 | many
CASSLVGTGARGYTF | TRBJ1-2 | TRBV2 | once
CASSHSTGGRETQYF | TRBJ2-5 | TRBV4-1 | -
CASSRRQGGSTEAFF | TRBJ1-1 | TRBV5-6 | -
CASSYTGYEQYF | TRBJ2-7 | TRBV5-8 | once
CASGLGQGISGNTIYF | TRBJ1-3 | TRBV12-5 | -
CASRKQGVLQETQYF | TRBJ2-5 | TRBV28 | few
CASSVAGTGGDQPQHF | TRBJ1-5 | TRBV9 | -